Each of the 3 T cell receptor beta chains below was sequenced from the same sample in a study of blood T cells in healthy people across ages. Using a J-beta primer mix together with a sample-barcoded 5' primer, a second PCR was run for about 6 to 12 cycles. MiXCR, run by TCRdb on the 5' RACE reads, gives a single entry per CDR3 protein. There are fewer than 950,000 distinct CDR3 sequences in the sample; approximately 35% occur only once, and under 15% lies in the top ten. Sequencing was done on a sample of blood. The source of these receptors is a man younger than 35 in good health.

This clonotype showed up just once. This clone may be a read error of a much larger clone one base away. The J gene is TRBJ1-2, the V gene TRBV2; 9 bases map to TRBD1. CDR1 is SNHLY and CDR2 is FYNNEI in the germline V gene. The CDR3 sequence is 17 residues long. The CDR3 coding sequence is TGTGTCAGCAGTAAGCTGACAGGGGGTGAACATAACTATGGCTACACCTTC. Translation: CVSSKLTGGEHNYGYTF.

The CDR3 DNA reads as TGTGCCAGCAGCCCAGGTTTGGATGAGCAGTTCTTC. Translated: CASSPGLDEQFF. V usage is TRBV7-2 and J usage is TRBJ2-1; D ambiguous. Trimming took off 5 bases at V and 8 bases at J, with 10 bases between the two ends. This CDR3 comprises 12 residues. CDR1 and CDR2 from the germline V gene are SGHTA and FQGNSA.

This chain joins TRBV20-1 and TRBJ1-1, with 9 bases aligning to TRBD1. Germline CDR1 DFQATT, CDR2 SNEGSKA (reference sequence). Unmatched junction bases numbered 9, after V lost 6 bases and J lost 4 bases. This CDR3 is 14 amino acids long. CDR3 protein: CSANTGGGGTEAFF. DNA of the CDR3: TGCAGTGCGAATACAGGGGGCGGCGGCACTGAAGCTTTCTTT.